These 15 T cell receptor beta chains were all obtained from the same sample, sequenced in a study of beta chain features in type 1 diabetes. The investigators reverse transcribed all of the isolated RNA, so they sequenced expressed TCRB transcripts. Using immunoSEQ multiplex PCR, the repertoire was profiled, and TCRdb retains in-frame clones only, with some absent. The data contain around 500,000 clones, about an eighth of them singletons. Specimen: naive CD4+ T cells from blood. The receptors here all came from a woman in her late teens or twenties in good health.

The rearrangement joins TRBV7-3 to TRBJ2-1; 7 nucleotides match TRBD2. The CDR3 is 16 residues long. Looked up from germline, CDR1 is SGHTA and CDR2 is FQGTGA. The trim removed 3 bases at V and 7 bases at J, leaving 12 bases unmatched. The DNA for the CDR3 is TGTGCCAGCAGCTTTTCCGGGAGGCCGTCGGCTAATGAGCAGTTCTTC. This sequence encodes CASSFSGRPSANEQFF.

There are a few counts of this clone. The chain is built from TRBV2 and TRBJ2-3, with 15 bases aligning to TRBD2. Losses at the gene ends were 6 bases for V and 6 bases for J; bases not matched to a gene: 7. Germline V lookup: CDR1 SNHLY, CDR2 FYNNEI. This CDR3 has 16 amino acids. CDR3 in amino acids: CASRTGTSGRTDTQYF. CDR3 in DNA: TGTGCCAGCAGAACCGGGACTAGCGGGAGGACGGATACGCAGTATTTT.

V is TRBV7-2 and J is TRBJ2-7; D may be TRBD1 (6 bases). V lost 7 bases, J lost 0 bases, and 16 bases lay in between. Germline V gene sequence: CDR1 SGHTA, CDR2 FQGNSA. The CDR3 is made up of 15 amino acids. CDR3 residues: CASTPRGLRSYEQYF. The CDR3 nucleotides read TGTGCCAGCACCCCCAGGGGCCTCCGCTCCTACGAGCAGTACTTC.

The chain combines TRBV16 with TRBJ2-1; 8 bases fit TRBD2. Looked up from germline, CDR1 is KGHSY and CDR2 is FQNENV. J lost 6 bases, V lost 3 bases, and 4 bases had no gene match. The CDR3 is 14 residues long. CDR3 coding DNA: TGTGCCAGCAGCCAGCGGGGGGCCCGCAATGAGCAGTTCTTC. Residues: CASSQRGARNEQFF.

The chain couples TRBV7-3 to TRBJ2-1; D not certain. The CDR3 covers 12 residues. V gave up 7 bases and J gave up 2 bases, with 6 bases separating them. The germline V gene has CDR1 SGHTA and CDR2 FQGTGA. In nucleotides, the CDR3 is TGTGCCAGCATCTCCACCTACAATGAGCAGTTCTTC. Its protein product is CASISTYNEQFF.

This clone has at least ten counts. At the DNA level, this CDR3 is encoded by other sequences in the same sample as well. The V gene is TRBV29-1, the J gene TRBJ2-7; D is unresolved. Germline V lookup: CDR1 SQVTM, CDR2 ANQGSEA. The CDR3 is 10 amino acids. V dropped 4 bases and J dropped 0 bases, with 1 base sitting between them. The CDR3 coding sequence is TGCAGCGTTGGCTCCTACGAGCAGTACTTC. Its protein is CSVGSYEQYF.

In this sample, this clone turned up a few times. Other nucleotide sequences from this sample produce the same CDR3. The rearrangement uses TRBV20-1 and TRBJ1-1; perhaps TRBD1 as D (5 bases). CDR1 is DFQATT and CDR2 is SNEGSKA in the germline V gene (reference sequence). Trimming left V 6 bases short and J 3 bases short, with 8 bases between. The length of the CDR3 is 11 residues. CDR3 in amino acids: CSARGDTEAFF. DNA of the CDR3: TGCAGTGCCCGGGGGGACACTGAAGCTTTCTTT.

This clone occurred a few times. J is TRBJ2-3 and V is TRBV15; the match to TRBD2 covers 8 bases. The CDR3 loop spans 16 amino acids. Germline lookup yields CDR1 LNHNV and CDR2 YYDKDF (reference sequence). The junction had 10 bases not matched to a gene; V was cut back by 5 bases and J by 3 bases. CDR3 nucleotides: TGTGCCACCAGCCGCACTCCGGGACTAGTAACAGATACGCAGTATTTT. Translating gives CATSRTPGLVTDTQYF.

The V and J genes are TRBV7-2 and TRBJ1-3; a weak D match, TRBD1 (5 bases). Germline V gives CDR1 SGHTA, CDR2 FQGNSA. Trimming cost V 3 bases and J 2 bases, with 8 bases left between them. The CDR3 is made up of 14 amino acids. The CDR3 coding sequence is TGTGCCAGCAGCTTCGACAGCACTGGAAACACCATATATTTT. It specifies CASSFDSTGNTIYF.

The V call is TRBV6-5, the J call TRBJ2-3; D is uncertain. Trimming removed 7 bases from V and 10 bases from J, with 18 bases in between. Germline V lookup: CDR1 MNHEY, CDR2 SVGAGI. CDR3 size: 13 residues. CDR3 sequence (DNA): TGTGCCAGCAACCAAGTCCTTGGTAGGGCGCAGTATTTT. It translates to CASNQVLGRAQYF.

This clone showed up many times. This chain connects TRBV29-1 to TRBJ2-1; D remains unclear. The CDR3 consists of 13 residues. The V end was cut by 6 bases, the J end by 4 bases, with 13 bases between. Germline loops: CDR1 SQVTM, CDR2 ANQGSEA. The CDR3 here is CSVFRGPYNEQFF. The DNA of the CDR3 is TGCAGCGTCTTCCGTGGACCTTACAATGAGCAGTTCTTC.

The J gene is TRBJ1-1, the V gene TRBV6-5, with 8 bases matching TRBD1. Germline lookup yields CDR1 MNHEY and CDR2 SVGAGI. There are 16 residues in the CDR3. The ends lost 4 bases at V and 0 bases at J; junction bases unmatched: 7. The CDR3 nucleotides are TGTGCCAGCAGTTCCGACAGGGGAGTCATGAACACTGAAGCTTTCTTT. Amino acids: CASSSDRGVMNTEAFF.

This clone was seen once. V and J are TRBV7-9 and TRBJ2-3, with TRBD2 matching 13 bases. The CDR3 extends over 16 amino acids. The V gene end was trimmed by 5 bases and the J gene end by 2 bases; junction bases not matched to a gene: 4. The germline V gene encodes CDR1 SEHNR and CDR2 FQNEAQ (reference sequence). The CDR3 spells CASSEGTSGDTDTQYF. CDR3 nucleotides: TGTGCCAGCAGCGAAGGGACTAGCGGGGACACAGATACGCAGTATTTT.

The chain uses TRBV2 and TRBJ1-5; 7 positions agree with TRBD1. With 3 bases clipped from V and 7 bases from J, the junction kept 6 bases outside the gene matches. Per the germline V gene, CDR1 is SNHLY and CDR2 is FYNNEI. The CDR3 totals 14 residues. The CDR3 coding sequence is TGTGCCAGCAGTGATAGGGACAGTGGACAGCCCCAGCATTTT. This sequence encodes CASSDRDSGQPQHF.

This clone was recorded a few times. The V gene is TRBV6-5, the J gene TRBJ2-3; D gene ambiguous. The V and J ends lost 7 bases and 4 bases respectively, with 12 bases between them. The CDR3 runs to 13 residues. Germline loops: CDR1 MNHEY, CDR2 SVGAGI. The CDR3 bases are TGTGCCAGCATCCGTTCCGGCTCAGATACGCAGTATTTT. Translation: CASIRSGSDTQYF.